This TCR beta chain derives from a study of Graves' ophthalmopathy and Graves' hyperthyroidism. As the template, RNA transcripts were used to amplify TCR beta CDR3 regions. Second-round multiplex PCR followed a first-round RT-PCR using HTBI primers. TCRdb analysed the multiplex PCR reads with MiXCR anew, one entry per CDR3 protein. The table lists 200,000 to 300,000 distinct CDR3 sequences, 45% of them singletons. Of note for this clonotype: Antigen unknown.

Study-wide results and limits: Blood contained most expanded thyroid clonotypes exceeding 0.001 frequency. The model achieved roughly 69% sensitivity and roughly 72% specificity for ophthalmopathy progression.

Germline CDR1 reads SEHNR; CDR2 reads FQNEAQ (reference sequence). This CDR3 is built from 14 residues. V lost 3 bases and J 2 bases, leaving 10 bases between the germline ends. The genes are TRBV7-9 and TRBJ1-1; D is possibly TRBD1 (5 bases). This receptor was obtained from an adult man with Graves' ophthalmopathy. The sequenced sample consisted of peripheral blood. The CDR3 sequence is CASSFQGSNTEAFF. CDR3 DNA sequence: TGTGCCAGCAGCTTTCAGGGCAGTAACACTGAAGCTTTCTTT.